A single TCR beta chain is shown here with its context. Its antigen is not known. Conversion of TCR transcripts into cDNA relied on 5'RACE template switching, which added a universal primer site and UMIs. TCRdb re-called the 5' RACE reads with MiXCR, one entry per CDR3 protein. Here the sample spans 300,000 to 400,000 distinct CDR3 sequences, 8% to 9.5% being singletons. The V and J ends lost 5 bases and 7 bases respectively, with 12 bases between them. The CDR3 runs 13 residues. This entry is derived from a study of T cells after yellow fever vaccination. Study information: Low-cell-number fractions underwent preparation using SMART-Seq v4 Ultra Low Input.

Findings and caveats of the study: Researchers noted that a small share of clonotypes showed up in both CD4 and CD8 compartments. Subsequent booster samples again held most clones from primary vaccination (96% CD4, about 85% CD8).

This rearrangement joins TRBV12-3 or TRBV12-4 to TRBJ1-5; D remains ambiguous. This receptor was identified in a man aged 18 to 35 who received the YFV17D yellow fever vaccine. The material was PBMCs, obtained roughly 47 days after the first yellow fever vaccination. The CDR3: CASSDSISQPQHF. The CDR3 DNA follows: TGTGCCAGCAGTGATTCAATCAGCCAGCCCCAGCATTTT.